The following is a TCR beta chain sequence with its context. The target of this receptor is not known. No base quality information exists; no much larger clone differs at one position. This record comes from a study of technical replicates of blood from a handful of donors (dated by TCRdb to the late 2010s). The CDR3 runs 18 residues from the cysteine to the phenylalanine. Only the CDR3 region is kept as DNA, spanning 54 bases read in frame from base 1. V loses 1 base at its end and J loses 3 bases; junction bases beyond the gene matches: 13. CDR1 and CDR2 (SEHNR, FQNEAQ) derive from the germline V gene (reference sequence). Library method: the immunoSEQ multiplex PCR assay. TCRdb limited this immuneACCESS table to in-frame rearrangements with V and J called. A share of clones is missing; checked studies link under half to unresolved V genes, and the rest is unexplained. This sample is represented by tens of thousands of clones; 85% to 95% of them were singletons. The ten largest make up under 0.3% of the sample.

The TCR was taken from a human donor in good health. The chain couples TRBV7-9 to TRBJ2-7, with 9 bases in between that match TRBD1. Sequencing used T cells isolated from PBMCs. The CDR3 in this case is CASSLEPSTGGPIYEQYF. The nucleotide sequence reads TGTGCCAGCAGCTTAGAGCCCTCTACAGGGGGCCCTATCTACGAGCAGTACTTC. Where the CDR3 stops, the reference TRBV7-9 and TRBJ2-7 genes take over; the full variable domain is DTGVSQNPRHKITKRGQNVTFRCDPISEHNRLYWYRQTLGQGPEFLTYFQNEAQLEKSRLLSDRFSAERPKGSFSTLEIQRTEQGDSAMYLCASSLEPSTGGPIYEQYFGPGTRLTVT.